This passage covers 14 T cell receptor beta chains from one sample sequenced in a study of Graves' ophthalmopathy and Graves' hyperthyroidism. RNA transcripts were the template, and TCR beta CDR3 regions were amplified from them. HTBI primers served in a first-round RT-PCR, which a second-round multiplex PCR followed. TCRdb recomputed calls from the multiplex PCR reads with MiXCR, one row per CDR3 protein. The profile shows about 400,000 distinct CDR3 sequences, more than 20% of them singletons. The sample taken for sequencing was peripheral blood. The receptor set was obtained from a woman under 30 with stable Graves' hyperthyroidism.

This clonotype was recorded only once. This sequence may be a read error, since a much larger clone differs from it by one base. The V and J genes are TRBV28 and TRBJ2-7; 8 positions agree with TRBD1. CDR3 size: 15 residues. Germline loops: CDR1 MDHEN, CDR2 SYDVKM. J gave up 2 bases and V 3 bases, and 6 bases lay outside the gene matches. In nucleotides, the CDR3 is TGTGCCAGCAGTTTTCCGGGACAGGCAGCCTACGAGCAGTACGTC. It codes for CASSFPGQAAYEQYV.

This clonotype was recorded at least ten times. This sequence joins TRBV12-3 or TRBV12-4 and TRBJ2-5, with 12 bases aligning to TRBD2. The CDR3 has 15 residues. V shed 6 bases, J shed 5 bases, and the junction held 7 bases outside the gene matches. CDR3 in DNA: TGTGCCAGCAGCCCCCCCGGACTAGCGGGGGAGACCCAGTACTTC. Protein: CASSPPGLAGETQYF.

This clonotype appeared many times. V usage is TRBV6-1 and J usage is TRBJ1-1; D gene ambiguous. This CDR3 is 11 amino acids long. Germline CDR1 reads MNHNS; CDR2 reads SASEGT. V gave up 2 bases and J gave up 5 bases, with 3 bases separating them. In DNA, the CDR3 is TGTGCCAGCAGTGAATTTACTGAAGCTTTCTTT. Amino acids: CASSEFTEAFF.

This clonotype was detected ten times or more. In DNA form, the CDR3 reads TGCGCCAGCAGTGACGTCCTGAGCTACGAGCAGTACTTC. Its protein product is CASSDVLSYEQYF. The chain carries TRBV10-2 and TRBJ2-7; D gene ambiguous. Germline CDR1 WSHSY, CDR2 SAAADI. This CDR3 is 13 amino acids long. The germline V and J ends were trimmed by 3 bases and 3 bases, with 9 bases remaining between them.

This clonotype was seen ten or more times. The V call is TRBV20-1, the J call TRBJ2-5; 7 nucleotides agree with TRBD2. Trimming at V came to 7 bases and at J to 9 bases, leaving 14 bases not matched to a gene. Germline V gene sequence: CDR1 DFQATT, CDR2 SNEGSKA (reference sequence). CDR3 size: 13 residues. The CDR3 DNA is TGCAGTGTCAGGTTTAAGCGGGATTGGGCCCAGTACTTC. It specifies CSVRFKRDWAQYF.

The chain couples TRBV6-1 to TRBJ1-2, with TRBD1 as a possible D gene (5 bases). This CDR3 is 14 amino acids long. Trimming stripped 8 bases from V and 8 bases from J, with 21 bases between. The germline gives CDR1 MNHNS, CDR2 SASEGT. CDR3 coding DNA: TGTGCCAGCCGATCCGGGGTAGGGGCGGGAGGCTACACCTTC. This codes for CASRSGVGAGGYTF.

This clonotype was found many times. This chain links TRBV7-8 with TRBJ2-7, with D perhaps assigned TRBD1 or TRBD2 (5 bases each). Between the trimmed V and J ends, which lost 3 bases and 2 bases, there was a span of 11 bases. The CDR3 runs 14 residues. The germline CDR1 and CDR2 sequences are SGHVS and FQNEAQ. CDR3 coding DNA: TGTGCCAGCAGCTTCGGGACGGATACCTACGAGCAGTACTTC. Translation gives CASSFGTDTYEQYF.

The chain has TRBV15 and TRBJ2-5, with D hard to call. In germline, CDR1 is LNHNV, CDR2 YYDKDF (reference sequence). Trimming took off 6 bases at V and 3 bases at J, with 5 bases between the two ends. The CDR3 has 11 residues. CDR3 loop: CATSSKETQYF. The CDR3 nucleotides are TGTGCCACCAGTTCTAAAGAGACCCAGTACTTC.

In this sample, this clonotype turned up many times. The J gene is TRBJ2-7, the V gene TRBV28, with 8 positions matching TRBD2. After removal of 4 bases from V and 1 base from J, the junction contained 12 bases not matched to a gene. This CDR3 has 17 residues. Germline V lookup: CDR1 MDHEN, CDR2 SYDVKM. The CDR3 sequence is CASSSSSRSGSSYEQYF. CDR3 coding DNA: TGTGCCAGCAGTTCCTCCTCGCGCAGCGGGAGTTCCTACGAGCAGTACTTC.

This clonotype came up many times. The rearrangement uses TRBV2 and TRBJ1-5, with D maybe TRBD1 (5 bases). Trimming took off 4 bases at V and 3 bases at J, with 13 bases between the two ends. The V gene's germline CDR1 is SNHLY and CDR2 FYNNEI. CDR3 size: 15 residues. The CDR3 nucleotides are TGTGCCAGCAGTGGGGGGTCAGGGTCCAATCAGCCCCAGCATTTT. Its translation: CASSGGSGSNQPQHF.

This clonotype was seen repeatedly, ten times or more. The chain has TRBV29-1 and TRBJ1-1; 9 bases agree with TRBD1. The V gene end was trimmed by 0 bases and the J gene end by 4 bases; junction bases not matched to a gene: 3. The CDR3 is made up of 14 amino acids. Germline CDR1 and CDR2: SQVTM and ANQGSEA. The CDR3 loop is CSVEDRTGVTEAFF. The CDR3 DNA follows: TGCAGCGTTGAAGACAGGACAGGGGTCACTGAAGCTTTCTTT.

This clonotype was counted many times. This chain links TRBV6-6 with TRBJ2-7; TRBD2 aligns across 7 bases. Germline loops: CDR1 MNHNY, CDR2 SVGAGI (reference sequence). The CDR3 has 13 residues. V dropped 8 bases and J dropped 3; count of bases not matched to a gene: 7. CDR3 sequence: CASGGGVVYEQYF. As DNA, the CDR3 is TGTGCCAGCGGGGGGGGGGTGGTCTACGAGCAGTACTTC.

Notes on this clonotype: A much larger clone differs from this one at a single base, so this may be a read error. This chain links TRBV12-3 or TRBV12-4 with TRBJ1-1, with no clear D. CDR3 length equals 10 residues. The V end was cut by 8 bases, the J end by 6 bases, with 7 bases between. The CDR3 loop reads CASVLSEAFF. In DNA form, the CDR3 reads TGTGCCAGCGTACTTTCTGAAGCTTTCTTT.

This clonotype was seen a handful of times. An end of the junction differs from the germline gene, which may be a read error. The chain uses TRBV9 and TRBJ1-1; D remains ambiguous. CDR1 and CDR2 from the germline V gene are SGDLS and YYNGEE. This CDR3 comprises 14 residues. The CDR3 region is CASSVGIFNTDAFF. In DNA, the CDR3 is TGTGCCAGCAGCGTCGGGATATTCAACACTGATGCTTTCTTT.